This T cell receptor (beta chain) is from a study of early T cells in non-severe SARS-CoV-2 infection. TCRdb re-analysed the 5' RACE reads in MiXCR, keeping a single row per CDR3 protein. This sample has 60,000 or so distinct CDR3 sequences, with 10% to 15% found just once. This clonotype came up a few times. The V segment lost 4 bases and the J segment 7 bases; nucleotides outside the gene matches: 6. The CDR3 runs 13 residues. Germline-derived CDR1 and CDR2 are SGHTA and FQGNSA. This TCR came from an adult who was a healthcare worker with PCR-confirmed SARS-CoV-2 infection or an uninfected control (not recorded which). The V gene is TRBV7-2, the J gene TRBJ1-1; 7 bases align to TRBD1. The source was whole blood, collected at baseline. As DNA, the CDR3 is TGTGCCAGCAGCTCCCGACAGGGAGGTGAAGCTTTCTTT. It is translated as CASSSRQGGEAFF.